This T cell receptor beta chain was identified in a study of shared clonotypes between healthy human individuals. Here immunoSEQ multiplex PCR was the method, and the copy in TCRdb shows in-frame clones only, minus some. The sample holds approximately 2.1 million clones, approximately 93% seen once. V lost 4 bases and J 4 bases, leaving 17 bases between the germline ends. Germline CDR1 SGHDN, CDR2 FVKESK. The CDR3 has 16 residues. This chain joins TRBV14 and TRBJ1-5, with a tentative D call TRBD1 (5 bases). Material for sequencing was naive CD4+ T cells from PBMCs. Noted subset: CD45RA+ positively selected. The clonotype originates from a man between 18 and 35 years old in good health. Some clones in this sample may be carry-over from other donors' samples. The CDR3 DNA reads TGTGCCAGCAGCCCTTCAGGGACGGTGGGGAATCAGCCCCAGCATTTT. Translated, it gives CASSPSGTVGNQPQHF.